This entry lists 18 T cell receptor beta chains sequenced from one sample in a study of blood T cell repertoires in COVID-19. Produced via immunoSEQ multiplex PCR; TCRdb's table is partial and in-frame only. Found here are tens of thousands of clones, about four fifths of them singletons; the top ten hold just over 35%. Input material: peripheral blood. These receptors came from a man aged 80 or over with acute or convalescent COVID-19.

The V gene is TRBV5-6, the J gene TRBJ2-2; D remains ambiguous. From germline, CDR1 is SGHDT and CDR2 YYEEEE. The germline V and J ends were trimmed by 3 bases and 4 bases, with 16 bases remaining between them. CDR3 length: 16 residues. The CDR3 coding sequence is TGTGCCAGCAGCTCGTTATGGTCACCGAGCACCGGGGAGCTGTTTTTT. Translation gives CASSSLWSPSTGELFF. Combining the CDR3 with reference TRBV5-6 and TRBJ2-2 gives the whole variable domain DAGVTQSPTHLIKTRGQQVTLRCSPKSGHDTVSWYQQALGQGPQFIFQYYEEEERQRGNFPDRFSGHQFPNYSSELNVNALLLGDSALYLCASSSLWSPSTGELFFGEGSRLTVL.

V and J are TRBV5-6 and TRBJ2-7, with D possibly TRBD1 on 5 matching bases. V lost 4 bases to trimming and J lost 0 bases, with 14 bases between them. Germline loops: CDR1 SGHDT, CDR2 YYEEEE. The CDR3 spans 15 residues. CDR3 sequence: CASSTQAFLSYEQYF. CDR3 nucleotide sequence: TGTGCCAGCAGCACACAGGCGTTCCTCTCCTACGAGCAGTACTTC.

This clone occurred once. This rearrangement joins TRBV6-2 or TRBV6-3 to TRBJ2-3, with 7 bases that match TRBD1. The germline gives CDR1 MNHEY, CDR2 SVGEGT. The CDR3 consists of 15 residues. J gave up 4 bases and V 0 bases, and 4 bases lay outside the gene matches. In DNA, the CDR3 is TGTGCCAGCAGTTACTCGATCCAGGGGGCAGATACGCAGTATTTT. Translating gives CASSYSIQGADTQYF.

The chain is built from TRBV2 and TRBJ2-7, with 7 bases lining up with TRBD1. This CDR3 contains 12 residues. CDR1 and CDR2 (germline): SNHLY, FYNNEI. Trimming at V came to 7 bases and at J to 4 bases, leaving 4 bases not matched to a gene. CDR3 region: CASMRQGYEQYF. CDR3 in DNA: TGTGCCAGCATGAGACAGGGTTACGAGCAGTACTTC.

The rearrangement joins TRBV2 to TRBJ2-1, with 10 bases lining up with TRBD2. From germline, CDR1 is SNHLY and CDR2 FYNNEI. The length of the CDR3 is 15 residues. The V segment lost 1 base and the J segment 7 bases; nucleotides outside the gene matches: 4. CDR3 sequence: CASSEVSSGGNEQFF. The CDR3 DNA reads as TGTGCCAGCAGTGAAGTTTCTAGCGGGGGAAATGAGCAGTTCTTC.

The rearrangement joins TRBV5-1 to TRBJ1-6; D is perhaps TRBD1 (5 bases). The germline CDR1 and CDR2 sequences are SGHRS and YFSETQ. This CDR3 comprises 15 residues. V lost 1 base, J lost 9 bases, and 14 bases lay in between. The CDR3 sequence is CASSLSGGGVSPLHF. Here the CDR3 DNA reads TGCGCCAGCAGCTTGAGTGGGGGGGGAGTTTCACCCCTCCACTTT. The whole variable domain, remainder taken from reference TRBV5-1 and TRBJ1-6, is KAGVTQTPRYLIKTRGQQVTLSCSPISGHRSVSWYQQTPGQGLQFLFEYFSETQRNKGNFPGRFSGRQFSNSRSEMNVSTLELGDSALYLCASSLSGGGVSPLHFGNGTRLTVT.

This clone was observed a handful of times. The chain uses TRBV27 and TRBJ2-2, with unresolved D. V lost 6 bases, J lost 4 bases, and 9 bases lay in between. The germline V gene has CDR1 MNHEY and CDR2 SMNVEV (reference sequence). CDR3 length equals 13 residues. The CDR3 region is CASSPGFTGELFF. As DNA, the CDR3 is TGTGCCAGCAGCCCAGGATTCACCGGGGAGCTGTTTTTT.

This CDR3 reads CASSNAGGLAYGYTF. The CDR3 DNA reads as TGTGCCAGCAGCAATGCGGGGGGGCTCGCCTATGGCTACACCTTC. The chain has TRBV11-2 and TRBJ1-2; perhaps TRBD1 as D (6 bases). Trimming took off 5 bases at V and 4 bases at J, with 17 bases between the two ends. Germline CDR1 SGHAT, CDR2 FQNNGV. The CDR3 is made up of 15 amino acids. Together with reference TRBV11-2 and TRBJ1-2, the CDR3 gives the full variable domain: EAGVAQSPRYKIIEKRQSVAFWCNPISGHATLYWYQQILGQGPKLLIQFQNNGVVDDSQLPKDRFSAERLKGVDSTLKIQPAKLEDSAVYLCASSNAGGLAYGYTFGSGTRLTVV.

The gene calls are TRBV28 and TRBJ1-6, with TRBD1 matching 10 bases. The CDR3 spans 14 residues. Germline V lookup: CDR1 MDHEN, CDR2 SYDVKM. The V segment lost 5 bases and the J segment 8 bases; nucleotides outside the gene matches: 3. The CDR3 here is CASSPGTGDSPLHF. Here the CDR3 DNA reads TGTGCCAGCAGTCCAGGGACAGGGGATTCACCCCTCCACTTT.

In nucleotides, the CDR3 is TGTGCCACCAGTGATCATCAGGGCGCTGAAGCTTTCTTT. Translating it yields CATSDHQGAEAFF. The chain couples TRBV24-1 to TRBJ1-1; tentative D call: TRBD1 (5 bases). The V and J ends lost 3 bases and 6 bases respectively, with 10 bases between them. The CDR3 loop spans 13 amino acids. The germline gives CDR1 KGHDR, CDR2 SFDVKD.

The CDR3 DNA follows: TGTGCCAGCAGCTTGGGGGGCGAATCCTACGAGCAGTACTTC. This codes for CASSLGGESYEQYF. V and J are TRBV5-8 and TRBJ2-7, with D perhaps TRBD1 (5 bases). Germline values: CDR1 SGHTS, CDR2 YDEGEE. The CDR3 runs to 14 residues. V shed 0 bases and J shed 1 base, with 8 bases lying between them.

This chain uses TRBV2 with TRBJ1-6; 7 bases align to TRBD1. The junction had 6 bases not matched to a gene; V was cut back by 4 bases and J by 9 bases. Per germline, CDR1 SNHLY and CDR2 FYNNEI. This CDR3 comprises 14 residues. The CDR3 loop reads CASSVRRGPSPLHF. In DNA form, the CDR3 reads TGTGCCAGCAGTGTCAGAAGGGGGCCTTCACCCCTCCACTTT.

The CDR3 coding sequence is TGTGCCAGCAGCAAAAAGGACAGGTACTACACAGATACGCAGTATTTT. It translates to CASSKKDRYYTDTQYF. This chain connects TRBV21-1 to TRBJ2-3; the table's D call of TRBD1 was not tested on the DNA. TRBV21-1 is tagged as a pseudogene. The CDR3 loop spans 16 amino acids.

The table lists this clone with a count of one. The V gene is TRBV12-1, the J gene TRBJ2-5; the table's D gene call, TRBD2, was not cross checked with the DNA. TRBV12-1 is listed as a pseudogene. This CDR3 comprises 18 residues. CDR3 region: CASSFAQTSGGADETQYF. In DNA form, the CDR3 reads TGTGCCAGCAGCTTTGCTCAGACTAGCGGGGGGGCTGATGAGACCCAGTACTTC.

V usage is TRBV18 and J usage is TRBJ2-5; TRBD2 matches at 8 bases. Looked up from germline, CDR1 is KGHSH and CDR2 is LQKENI. V lost 0 bases, J lost 2 bases, and 11 bases stayed unmatched. CDR3 length: 18 residues. The DNA for the CDR3 is TGTGCCAGCTCACCACCGCGGGGTAGCGGGGTCCCACAAGAGACCCAGTACTTC. Translation gives CASSPPRGSGVPQETQYF. Complete variable domain (other parts from reference TRBV18 and TRBJ2-5): NAGVMQNPRHLVRRRGQEARLRCSPMKGHSHVYWYRQLPEEGLKFMVYLQKENIIDESGMPKERFSAEFPKEGPSILRIQQVVRGDSAAYFCASSPPRGSGVPQETQYFGPGTRLLVL.

The genes are TRBV14 and TRBJ2-1; the match to TRBD1 covers 11 bases. V lost 5 bases and J lost 4; bases outside the gene matches: 7. The V gene's germline CDR1 is SGHDN and CDR2 FVKESK. The CDR3 spans 16 residues. In DNA form, the CDR3 reads TGTGCCAGCAGCTGGACAGGGGGCCGTAGATACAATGAGCAGTTCTTC. As protein: CASSWTGGRRYNEQFF.

This rearrangement joins TRBV6-5 to TRBJ1-3; D might be TRBD1 (5 bases). The V end lost 2 bases, the J end lost 2 bases, and 10 bases lay between the germline ends. Germline V gene data show CDR1 as MNHEY and CDR2 as SVGAGI. The CDR3 spans 15 residues. The CDR3, as DNA: TGTGCCAGCAGTTACACCAGGGCACCTGGAAACACCATATATTTT. Translation gives CASSYTRAPGNTIYF.

In DNA form, the CDR3 reads TGTGCCAGCACCCAGGTTGTGGTGGGCGGGGAGCTGTTTTTT. Residues: CASTQVVVGGELFF. The rearrangement joins TRBV19 to TRBJ2-2; D gene ambiguous. The CDR3 totals 14 residues. Germline loops: CDR1 LNHDA, CDR2 SQIVND (reference sequence). The V and J ends lost 9 bases and 7 bases respectively, with 18 bases between them.